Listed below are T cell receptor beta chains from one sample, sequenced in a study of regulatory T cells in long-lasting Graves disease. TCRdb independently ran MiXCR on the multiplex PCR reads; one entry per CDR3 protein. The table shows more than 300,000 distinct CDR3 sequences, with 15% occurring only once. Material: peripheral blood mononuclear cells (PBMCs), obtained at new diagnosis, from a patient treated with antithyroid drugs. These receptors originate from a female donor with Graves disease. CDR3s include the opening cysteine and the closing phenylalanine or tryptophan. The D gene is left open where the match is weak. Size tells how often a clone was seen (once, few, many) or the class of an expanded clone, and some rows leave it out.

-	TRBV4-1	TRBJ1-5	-	TGCGCCAGCAGCTCCCGAGTGGGGGATAGCAATCAGCCCCAGCATTTT	CASSSRVGDSNQPQHF
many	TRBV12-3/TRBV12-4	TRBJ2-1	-	TGTGCCAGCAGTTTGGACCTCTGGCACAATGAGCAGTTCTTC	CASSLDLWHNEQFF
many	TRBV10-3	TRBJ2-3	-	TGTGCCATCAGTACAGGGGGGGCAGATACGCAGTATTTT	CAISTGGADTQYF
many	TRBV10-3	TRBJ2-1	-	TGTGCCATCAGTGGGGGAAGCGGACAGTCTGTCTACAATGAGCAGTTCTTC	CAISGGSGQSVYNEQFF
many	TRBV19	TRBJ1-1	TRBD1	TGTGCCACTCAAGCCCCAGGGGGCACTGAAGCTTTCTTT	CATQAPGGTEAFF
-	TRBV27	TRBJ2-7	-	TGTGCCAGCAAAAACCACCCAGGTTGGGCTATCCTATACGAGCAGTACTTC	CASKNHPGWAILYEQYF
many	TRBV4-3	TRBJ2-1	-	TGCGCCAGCAGCCAAGGCTCCCCCAGCAATGAGCAGTTCTTC	CASSQGSPSNEQFF
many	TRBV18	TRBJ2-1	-	TGTGCCAGCTCACCACCGAGGGTGTTGGGACGAGAGCAGTTCTTC	CASSPPRVLGREQFF
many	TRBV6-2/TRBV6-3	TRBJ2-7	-	TGTGCCAGCAGTTACTCCGCAGCCTCCTACGAGCAGTACTTC	CASSYSAASYEQYF
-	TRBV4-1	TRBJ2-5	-	TGCGCCAGCAGCCAGGTGCACCTCCCGTGGGGGGGCGAAGTCCAAGAGACCCAGTACTTC	CASSQVHLPWGGEVQETQYF
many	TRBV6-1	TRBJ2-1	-	TGTGCCAGCAGTACCGGGCCCTGGAATGAGCAGTTCTTC	CASSTGPWNEQFF
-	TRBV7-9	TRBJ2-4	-	TGTGTCAGCAGCTGGGGGGATTACCGTAGAGCCAAAAACATTCAGTACTTC	CVSSWGDYRRAKNIQYF
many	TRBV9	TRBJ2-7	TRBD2	TGTGCCAGCAGCCCACCGGGACTAGAGGGTAACGAGCAGTACTTC	CASSPPGLEGNEQYF
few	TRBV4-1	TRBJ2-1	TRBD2	TGCGCCAGCAGCCTCCTTCCCGGGGGGGCAAGCTCCTACAATGAGCAGTTCTTC	CASSLLPGGASSYNEQFF
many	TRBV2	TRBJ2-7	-	TGTGCCAGCAGGGACATAGACTACGAGCAGTACTTC	CASRDIDYEQYF
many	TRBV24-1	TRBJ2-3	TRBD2	TGTGCCACCGCGGGAGGGCCAATGGGCACAGATACGCAGTATTTT	CATAGGPMGTDTQYF
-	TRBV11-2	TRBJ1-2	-	TGTGCCAGCAGCTCAGGGGAGAACTATGGCTACACCTTC	CASSSGENYGYTF
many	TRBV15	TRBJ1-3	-	TGTGCCACCAGCAGAGATAACAGAGACACCATATATTTT	CATSRDNRDTIYF
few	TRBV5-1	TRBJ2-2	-	TGCGCCAGCAGCGCCTTTAGAAGCACCGGGGAGCTGTTTTTT	CASSAFRSTGELFF
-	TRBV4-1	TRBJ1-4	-	TGCGCCAGCAGCCAAGATAGAACAGGGCGTGAAAAACTGTTTTTT	CASSQDRTGREKLFF
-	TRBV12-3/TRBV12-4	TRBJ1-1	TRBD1	TGTGCCAGCAGCCGGACAGGGGAGATGGCGAAAGAGATGGGCACTGAAGCTTTCTTT	CASSRTGEMAKEMGTEAFF
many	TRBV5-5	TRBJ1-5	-	TGTGCCAGCAGCGTGAATTACAGGGTGGGGGGCAATCAGCCCCAGCATTTT	CASSVNYRVGGNQPQHF
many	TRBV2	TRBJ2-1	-	TGTGCCAGCAGTCGGAGGAGCTCCTACAATGAGCAGTTCTTC	CASSRRSSYNEQFF
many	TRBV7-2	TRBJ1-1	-	TGTGCCAGCAGCCCCGGGACGTACACTGAAGCTTTCTTT	CASSPGTYTEAFF
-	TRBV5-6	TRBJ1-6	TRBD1	TGTGCCAGCAGCTTGGGGGACAGGGGGGATTCACCCCTCCACTTT	CASSLGDRGDSPLHF
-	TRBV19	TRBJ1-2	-	TGTGCCAGTAGTATGTCCTCGGGCTATGGCTACACCTTC	CASSMSSGYGYTF
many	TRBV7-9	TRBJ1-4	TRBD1	TGTGCCAGCAGCTCGACAGGGGTTAATGAAAAACTGTTTTTT	CASSSTGVNEKLFF
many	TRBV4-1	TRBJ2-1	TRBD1	TGCGCCAGCAGCCTCCCCGGGACAGGGGCAGCGAATGAGCAGTTCTTC	CASSLPGTGAANEQFF
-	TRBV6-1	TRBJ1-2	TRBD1	TGTGCCAGCAGTACACTTCGCACAGGGGAGTATGGCTACACCTTC	CASSTLRTGEYGYTF
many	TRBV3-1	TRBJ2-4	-	TGTGCCAGCAGCCCTCGGGCCCTCAAAAACATTCAGTACTTC	CASSPRALKNIQYF
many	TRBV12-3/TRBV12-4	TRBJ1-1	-	TGTGCCAGCAGGTCCAGGGAGATGAACACTGAAGCTTTCTTT	CASRSREMNTEAFF
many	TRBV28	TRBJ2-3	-	TGTGCCAGCAGTTTAGTACGGCATACGCAGTATTTT	CASSLVRHTQYF
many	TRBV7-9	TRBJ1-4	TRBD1	TGTGCCAGCAGCCCGCGGGACAGGGGTGAAAAACTGTTTTTT	CASSPRDRGEKLFF
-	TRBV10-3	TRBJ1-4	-	TGTGCCATCGGACAGACTAATGAAAAACTGTTTTTT	CAIGQTNEKLFF
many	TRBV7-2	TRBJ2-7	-	TGTGCCAGCAGCTTAGTCGGGGGAACTTACGAGCAGTACTTC	CASSLVGGTYEQYF
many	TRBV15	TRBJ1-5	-	TGTGCCACCAGCAGAGTACAAACAGGTTTATTCCGCGACAATCAGCCCCAGCATTTT	CATSRVQTGLFRDNQPQHF
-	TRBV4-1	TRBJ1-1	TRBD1	TGCGCCAGCAGCCCGCACGACAGGGGGAAATACACTGAAGCTTTCTTT	CASSPHDRGKYTEAFF
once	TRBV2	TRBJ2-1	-	TGTGCCAGCACCTTCGGCACCTACAATGAGCAGTTCTTC	CASTFGTYNEQFF
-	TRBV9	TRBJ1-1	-	TGTGCCAGCAGCCGTGAAGGAGAAGCTTTCTTT	CASSREGEAFF
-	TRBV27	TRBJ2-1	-	TGTGCCAGCAGTTCGAGCTCCTACAGTGAGCAGTTCTTC	CASSSSSYSEQFF
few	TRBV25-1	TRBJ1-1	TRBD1	TGTGCCAGCAGTGAACCTCGTGCAGGGGGCGCTTCCGCGGCTTTCTTT	CASSEPRAGGASAAFF
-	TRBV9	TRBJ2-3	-	TGTGCCAGCGGTGCCTCTAGCACAGATACGCAGTATTTT	CASGASSTDTQYF
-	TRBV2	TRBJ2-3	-	TGTGCCAGCAGTTGGAGGCGGAGCAGCACAGATACGCAGTATTTT	CASSWRRSSTDTQYF
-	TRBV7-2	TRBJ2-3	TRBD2	TGTGCCAGCAGCTTAGGACTAGCGGGAGTTCACTCAGATACGCAGTATTTT	CASSLGLAGVHSDTQYF
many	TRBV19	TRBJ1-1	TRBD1	TGTGCCAGTTGGACAGGCACTGAAGCTTTCTTT	CASWTGTEAFF
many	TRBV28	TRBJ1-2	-	TGTGCCAGCAGTTTTTCGCGACATGGCTACACCTTC	CASSFSRHGYTF
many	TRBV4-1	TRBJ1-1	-	TGCGCCAGCAGCCTAGCGGGGGTGCCAGCTTTCTTT	CASSLAGVPAFF
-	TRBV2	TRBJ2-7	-	TGTGCCAGCATACAGGGGACCCGGGGAGGGCAGTACTTC	CASIQGTRGGQYF
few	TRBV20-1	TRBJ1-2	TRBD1	TGCAGTGCTTCCCGGGACAGGCAAATTTATGGCTACACCTTC	CSASRDRQIYGYTF
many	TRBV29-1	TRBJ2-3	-	TGCAGCGTTGATGGCACTATCGATAACACAGATACGCAGTATTTT	CSVDGTIDNTDTQYF
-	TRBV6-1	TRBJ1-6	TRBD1	TGTGCCAGCAGTGGGGGACAGGGGAATTCACCCCTCCACTTT	CASSGGQGNSPLHF
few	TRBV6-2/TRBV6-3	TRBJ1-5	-	TGTGCCAGCAGTTGGGGGCACACGCAGCCCCAGCATTTT	CASSWGHTQPQHF
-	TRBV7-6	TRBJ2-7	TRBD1	TGTGCCAGCAGCTTGGGACAGGATTCTTACGAGCAGTACTTC	CASSLGQDSYEQYF
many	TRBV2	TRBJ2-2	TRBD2	TGTGCCAGCAGGATACTAGCGGGGGGCTCCACCGGGGAGCTGTTTTTT	CASRILAGGSTGELFF
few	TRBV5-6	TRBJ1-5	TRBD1	TGTGCCAGCAGCTACAGGGGGCGTATAGGCCTTAATCAGCCCCAGCATTTT	CASSYRGRIGLNQPQHF
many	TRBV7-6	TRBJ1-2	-	TGTGCCAGCAGCTCGACACGGAACTATGGCTACACCTTC	CASSSTRNYGYTF
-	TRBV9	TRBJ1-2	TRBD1	TGTGCCAGCAGAGACAGGGAAGGCTATGGCTACACCTTC	CASRDREGYGYTF
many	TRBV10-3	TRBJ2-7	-	TGTGCCATCAGGGATACAGGATACGAGCAGTACTTC	CAIRDTGYEQYF
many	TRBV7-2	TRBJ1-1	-	TGTGCCAGCAGCCCAAGGATCGGGATGAACACTGAAGCTTTCTTT	CASSPRIGMNTEAFF